The 26 T cell receptor beta chains reported below all come from one sample, sequenced in a study of CD8 T cells in ankylosing spondylitis. For these TCRs, the target antigens are not known. Study results and limitations: Seemingly distinctive of ankylosing spondylitis blood was a TCR beta motif formed by eight highly homologous variants.

Each CDR3 protein gets one entry after TCRdb re-called the 5' RACE reads with MiXCR. In the table there are about 480,000 distinct CDR3 sequences, 15% to 20% of which are singletons. Material for sequencing was blood, either unsorted or a sorted T cell fraction (not recorded which). The receptors were gathered from a male donor with ankylosing spondylitis.

The chain combines TRBV3-1 with TRBJ1-2; D perhaps matches TRBD1 (6 bases). Germline CDR1 reads LGHDT; CDR2 reads YNNKEL (reference sequence). V shed 4 bases and J shed 8 bases, with 20 bases lying between them. The CDR3 has 15 residues. The CDR3 protein is CASSLHSGEDGGYTF. The CDR3 DNA reads TGTGCCAGCAGCCTCCATTCAGGGGAGGATGGGGGCTACACCTTC.

V and J are TRBV7-9 and TRBJ1-2; D unclear. Looked up from germline, CDR1 is SEHNR and CDR2 is FQNEAQ (reference sequence). V lost 5 bases and J 8 bases, leaving 12 bases between the germline ends. The CDR3 covers 12 residues. CDR3 amino acids: CASSTSSRGYTF. The DNA for the CDR3 is TGTGCCAGCAGCACCTCGAGCCGGGGCTACACCTTC.

The chain couples TRBV5-4 to TRBJ2-1; D remains unclear. Trimming removed 3 bases at V and 5 bases at J, with 9 bases between. This CDR3 region has 13 residues. The germline CDR1 and CDR2 sequences are SGHNT and YYREEE (reference sequence). CDR3 nucleotides: TGTGCCAGCAGCTCCCCGGCAAACAATGAGCAGTTCTTC. Translated: CASSSPANNEQFF.

This clonotype was observed many times. The chain has TRBV4-2 and TRBJ2-2; D possibly uses TRBD1 or TRBD2 (5 bases each). The CDR3 runs to 15 residues. V dropped 0 bases and J dropped 6 bases, with 11 bases sitting between them. Germline values: CDR1 LGHNA, CDR2 YNFKEQ. In nucleotides, the CDR3 is TGTGCCAGCAGCCAAGATCGGGGCCGGCCCGGGGAGCTGTTTTTT. Residues: CASSQDRGRPGELFF.

The chain combines TRBV28 with TRBJ2-6, with 11 bases aligning to TRBD1. The trim removed 6 bases at V and 0 bases at J, leaving 10 bases unmatched. This CDR3 contains 19 residues. CDR1 is MDHEN, CDR2 SYDVKM, per germline. Here the CDR3 reads CASSLFPGTGGSGANVLTF. The DNA for the CDR3 is TGTGCCAGCAGCTTGTTTCCCGGGACAGGGGGCTCTGGGGCCAACGTCCTGACTTTC.

The chain combines TRBV11-3 with TRBJ1-1; D ambiguous. The V end lost 4 bases, the J end lost 0 bases, and 12 bases lay between the germline ends. Germline assignment: CDR1 SGHNT and CDR2 YENEEA. This CDR3 contains 15 residues. CDR3 protein: CASSSHPVMNTEAFF. The CDR3 DNA reads TGTGCCAGCAGCTCCCACCCCGTTATGAACACTGAAGCTTTCTTT.

The V and J genes are TRBV20-1 and TRBJ1-5, with D maybe TRBD1 (6 bases). The CDR3 covers 15 residues. Germline CDR1 DFQATT, CDR2 SNEGSKA (reference sequence). V was clipped by 5 bases and J by 0 bases, with 14 bases between them. In DNA, the CDR3 is TGCAGTGCTCTCGACAGGAGGGATAGCAATCAGCCCCAGCATTTT. Translated, it gives CSALDRRDSNQPQHF.

The chain couples TRBV20-1 to TRBJ2-1, with 8 bases lining up with TRBD1. Germline loops: CDR1 DFQATT, CDR2 SNEGSKA (reference sequence). The junction had 17 bases not matched to a gene; V was cut back by 5 bases and J by 8 bases. CDR3 length: 16 amino acids. In DNA form, the CDR3 reads TGCAGTGCTTCCTCCACACCGGGACAGGCGGTCGATGAGCAGTTCTTC. Its protein is CSASSTPGQAVDEQFF.

The chain carries TRBV20-1 and TRBJ1-1, with unresolved D. The V gene's germline CDR1 is DFQATT and CDR2 SNEGSKA (reference sequence). CDR3 length: 13 residues. Trimming left V 5 bases short and J 0 bases short, with 10 bases between. The CDR3 spells CSAGKGMNTEAFF. The CDR3 DNA is TGCAGTGCTGGAAAAGGTATGAACACTGAAGCTTTCTTT.

This clonotype was seen many times. The rearrangement links TRBV9 to TRBJ1-1; perhaps TRBD1 as D (5 bases). Looked up from germline, CDR1 is SGDLS and CDR2 is YYNGEE. The CDR3 has 15 amino acids. Deletions cut 2 bases from V and 1 base from J, with 12 bases between. The CDR3, as DNA: TGTGCCAGCAGCGTTAGGGCAGGGAAGAACACTGAAGCTTTCTTT. Protein sequence: CASSVRAGKNTEAFF.

This chain connects TRBV7-6 to TRBJ1-6; 7 bases agree with TRBD1. The CDR3 runs to 16 residues. CDR1 and CDR2 (germline): SGHVS, FNYEAQ. V gave up 1 base and J gave up 7 bases; unmatched junction bases: 7. The CDR3 DNA sequence: TGTGCCAGCAGCTTAGAGACGACAGGGAAGAATTCACCCCTCCACTTT. This codes for CASSLETTGKNSPLHF.

In its sample, this clonotype was seen a few times. This chain links TRBV6-1 with TRBJ2-7; maybe TRBD2 (7 bases). V lost 6 bases and J lost 1, with 13 bases in between. The CDR3 runs to 14 residues. Germline V gene data show CDR1 as MNHNS and CDR2 as SASEGT. CDR3 nucleotides: TGTGCCAGCAGACCCAGGGGAGGGTCCTACGAGCAGTACTTC. Its protein is CASRPRGGSYEQYF.

In its sample, this clonotype was seen a few times. The chain uses TRBV7-9 and TRBJ2-2; TRBD1 matches 9 bases. Germline V CDR1 and CDR2: SEHNR, FQNEAQ (reference sequence). V shed 5 bases and J 5 bases; nucleotides not matched to a gene: 9. The CDR3 covers 16 residues. Here the CDR3 reads CASSDLGTGRTGELFF. CDR3 DNA sequence: TGTGCCAGCAGCGACCTCGGGACAGGGAGGACCGGGGAGCTGTTTTTT.

The genes are TRBV29-1 and TRBJ2-3; 8 positions agree with TRBD2. The germline gives CDR1 SQVTM, CDR2 ANQGSEA. The CDR3 extends over 13 amino acids. Trimming took 7 bases from V and 1 from J; bases not matched to a gene: 4. Written as DNA, the CDR3 is TGCAGCGCTCCAGCGGGGGGCACAGATACGCAGTATTTT. It specifies CSAPAGGTDTQYF.

This clonotype was counted only a few times. The CDR3 nucleotides are TGTGCCACCAGCGACGGACAGGGGGCGTCGGGCAATCAGCCCCAGCATTTT. Amino acid sequence: CATSDGQGASGNQPQHF. J is TRBJ1-5 and V is TRBV15; 11 bases align to TRBD1. Trimming cost V 5 bases and J 2 bases; bases outside gene matches: 8. Germline assignment: CDR1 LNHNV and CDR2 YYDKDF (reference sequence). The CDR3 is 17 amino acids.

This clonotype came up a few times. V gene TRBV11-2 combines with J gene TRBJ2-3; TRBD2 agrees at 9 bases. The CDR3 runs 18 residues. Germline trimming cut 1 base from V and 0 bases from J; bases unmatched to any gene: 8. CDR1 SGHAT and CDR2 FQNNGV come from the germline V gene. The CDR3 sequence: CASSLGDPSGISTDTQYF. The CDR3 coding sequence is TGTGCCAGCAGCTTAGGGGACCCTAGCGGGATAAGCACAGATACGCAGTATTTT.

A few counts support this clonotype. The chain carries TRBV7-2 and TRBJ2-1, with 9 bases aligning to TRBD2. The ends lost 4 bases at V and 0 bases at J; junction bases unmatched: 4. CDR3 size: 16 residues. The germline gives CDR1 SGHTA, CDR2 FQGNSA. The CDR3 region has the DNA TGTGCCAGCAGCTCCAGCGGGGGGCCCTCCTACAATGAGCAGTTCTTC. This encodes CASSSSGGPSYNEQFF.

The V gene is TRBV3-1, the J gene TRBJ2-2, with D perhaps matching TRBD1 or TRBD2 (6 bases each). Germline CDR1 and CDR2: LGHDT and YNNKEL (reference sequence). The V and J ends lost 1 base and 1 base respectively, with 13 bases between them. The CDR3 runs 17 residues. As DNA, the CDR3 is TGTGCCAGCAGCCAAGGATGGGGGGCTAGGAACACCGGGGAGCTGTTTTTT. It specifies CASSQGWGARNTGELFF. Full variable domain (missing parts from reference TRBV3-1 and TRBJ2-2): DTAVSQTPKYLVTQMGNDKSIKCEQNLGHDTMYWYKQDSKKFLKIMFSYNNKELIINETVPNRFSPKSPDKAHLNLHINSLELGDSAVYFCASSQGWGARNTGELFFGEGSRLTVL.

The V and J genes are TRBV6-5 and TRBJ1-5; D gene ambiguous. Germline loops: CDR1 MNHEY, CDR2 SVGAGI. Trimming removed 2 bases at V and 1 base at J, with 6 bases between. The CDR3 length is 14 residues. The CDR3 region is CASSYSASNQPQHF. The CDR3 DNA is TGTGCCAGCAGTTACAGTGCCAGCAATCAGCCCCAGCATTTT.

This clonotype was recorded only once. V is TRBV7-2 and J is TRBJ2-7, with D uncertain. Looked up from germline, CDR1 is SGHTA and CDR2 is FQGNSA. V was cut by 2 bases and J by 3 bases, with 14 bases left in between. CDR3 length: 15 residues. CDR3 residues: CASSLSSEPFYEQYF. CDR3 DNA sequence: TGTGCCAGCAGCTTATCGTCCGAACCCTTCTACGAGCAGTACTTC.

This clonotype was found a few times. The chain couples TRBV6-1 to TRBJ1-1; D uncertain. From germline, CDR1 is MNHNS and CDR2 SASEGT. The CDR3 runs 13 residues. The ends were cut back, 7 bases at V and 1 base at J, with 10 bases in the middle. CDR3 residues: CASNAGRNTEAFF. The CDR3 DNA is TGTGCCAGCAACGCCGGACGGAACACTGAAGCTTTCTTT.

A few counts support this clonotype. The V call is TRBV10-3, the J call TRBJ2-1, with a weak D call TRBD1 (5 bases). V was pared by 7 bases and J by 2 bases, with 12 bases between. Germline CDR1 ENHRY, CDR2 SYGVKD. The length of the CDR3 is 14 residues. The CDR3 here is CAINRQGPYNEQFF. CDR3 nucleotide sequence: TGTGCCATCAATCGCCAGGGCCCCTACAATGAGCAGTTCTTC.

CDR3 protein: CASSLDPSGGSYNEQFF. As DNA, the CDR3 is TGTGCCAGCAGCTTGGATCCTAGCGGAGGCTCCTACAATGAGCAGTTCTTC. The chain has TRBV5-5 and TRBJ2-1, with 7 bases matching TRBD2. CDR1 and CDR2 from the germline V gene are SGHKS and YYEKEE (reference sequence). The length of the CDR3 is 17 residues. Trimming cost V 0 bases and J 0 bases; bases outside gene matches: 6.

This clonotype was seen more than once but under ten times. This rearrangement joins TRBV28 to TRBJ1-1, with TRBD1 as a possible D gene (5 bases). The germline V gene has CDR1 MDHEN and CDR2 SYDVKM. V was clipped by 6 bases and J by 5 bases, with 16 bases between them. The CDR3 runs to 14 residues. This CDR3 is CASRYPQSGTEAFF. CDR3 nucleotides: TGTGCCAGCAGATACCCCCAATCAGGGACTGAAGCTTTCTTT.

V is TRBV9 and J is TRBJ1-2; D is perhaps TRBD1 (6 bases). This CDR3 spans 14 amino acids. Per the germline V gene, CDR1 is SGDLS and CDR2 is YYNGEE. V was pared by 3 bases and J by 5 bases, with 14 bases between. The CDR3 spells CASSALGQPYGYTF. Here the CDR3 DNA reads TGTGCCAGCAGCGCACTTGGACAGCCATATGGCTACACCTTC.

The chain joins TRBV5-1 to TRBJ2-3, with 7 bases matching TRBD1. Per the germline V gene, CDR1 is SGHRS and CDR2 is YFSETQ. V lost 8 bases and J lost 5; bases outside the gene matches: 8. The CDR3 sequence is 13 residues long. The CDR3 nucleotides read TGCGCCAGTAATACAGGGGAAGTAGATACGCAGTATTTT. Translating it yields CASNTGEVDTQYF. The full variable domain, its missing parts supplied by reference TRBV5-1 and TRBJ2-3, is KAGVTQTPRYLIKTRGQQVTLSCSPISGHRSVSWYQQTPGQGLQFLFEYFSETQRNKGNFPGRFSGRQFSNSRSEMNVSTLELGDSALYLCASNTGEVDTQYFGPGTRLTVL.